This T cell receptor beta chain was recovered during a study of blood T cells in healthy people across ages. Study-wide results and caveats: The donors' CMV status was not determined, possibly confounding changes in expanded clonotypes.

Through a sample-barcoded 5' primer and a J-beta primer mix, a second PCR was run for roughly 7 to 12 cycles. At least 3 million CDR3-containing paired-end reads were obtained per sample. TCRdb analysed the 5' RACE reads with MiXCR anew, one entry per CDR3 protein. Of around 620,000 distinct CDR3 sequences listed, 27% are singletons. The germline CDR1 and CDR2 sequences are SGHRS and YFSETQ. V trimming: 0 bases; J trimming: 8 bases; junction bases outside the gene matches: 5. The CDR3 is made up of 14 amino acids. This clonotype was recorded a few times. Its antigen is not known. The gene calls are TRBV5-1 and TRBJ2-4; 7 nucleotides agree with TRBD1. This TCR came from a woman in her seventies in good health. Sequencing input: blood. CDR3 region: CASSLVQGNDIQYF. CDR3 DNA sequence: TGCGCCAGCAGCTTGGTACAGGGGAACGACATTCAGTACTTC.